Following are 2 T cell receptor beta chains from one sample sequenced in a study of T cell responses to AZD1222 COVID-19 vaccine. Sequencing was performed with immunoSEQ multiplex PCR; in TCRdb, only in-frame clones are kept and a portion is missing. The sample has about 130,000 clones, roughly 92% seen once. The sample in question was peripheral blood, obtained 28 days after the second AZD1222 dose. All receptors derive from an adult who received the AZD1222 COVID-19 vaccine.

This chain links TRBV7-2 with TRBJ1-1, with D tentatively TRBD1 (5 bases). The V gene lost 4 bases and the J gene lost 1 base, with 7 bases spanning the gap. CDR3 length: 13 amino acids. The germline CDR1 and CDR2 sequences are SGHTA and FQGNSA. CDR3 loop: CASSWGENTEAFF. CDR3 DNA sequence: TGTGCCAGCAGCTGGGGGGAGAACACTGAAGCTTTCTTT.

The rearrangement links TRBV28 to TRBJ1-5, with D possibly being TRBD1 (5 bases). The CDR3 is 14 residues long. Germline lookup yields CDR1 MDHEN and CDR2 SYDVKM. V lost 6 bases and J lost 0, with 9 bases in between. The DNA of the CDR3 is TGTGCCAGCAGGACAGCCTATAGCAATCAGCCCCAGCATTTT. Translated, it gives CASRTAYSNQPQHF.